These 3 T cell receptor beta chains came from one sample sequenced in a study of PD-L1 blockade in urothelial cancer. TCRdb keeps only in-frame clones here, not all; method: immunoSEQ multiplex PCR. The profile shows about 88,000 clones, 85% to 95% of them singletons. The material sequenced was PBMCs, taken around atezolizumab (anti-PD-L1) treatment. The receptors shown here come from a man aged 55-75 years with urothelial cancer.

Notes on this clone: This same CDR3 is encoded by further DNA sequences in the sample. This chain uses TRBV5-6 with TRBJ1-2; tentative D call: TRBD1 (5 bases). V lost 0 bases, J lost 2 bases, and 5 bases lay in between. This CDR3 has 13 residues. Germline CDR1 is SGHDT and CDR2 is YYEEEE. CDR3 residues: CASSLGQNYGYTF. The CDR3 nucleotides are TGTGCCAGCAGCTTGGGACAGAACTATGGCTACACCTTC.

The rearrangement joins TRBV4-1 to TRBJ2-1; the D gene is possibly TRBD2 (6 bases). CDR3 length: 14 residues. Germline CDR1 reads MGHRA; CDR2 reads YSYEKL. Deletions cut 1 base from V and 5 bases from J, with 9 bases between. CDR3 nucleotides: TGCGCCAGCAGCCAAGTGGGAGGTAACAATGAGCAGTTCTTC. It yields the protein CASSQVGGNNEQFF.

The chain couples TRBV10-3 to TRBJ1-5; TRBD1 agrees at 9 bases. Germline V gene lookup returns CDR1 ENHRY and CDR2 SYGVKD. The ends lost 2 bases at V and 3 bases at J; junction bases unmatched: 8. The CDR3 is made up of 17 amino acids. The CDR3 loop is CAISETGQGGFNQPQHF. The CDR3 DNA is TGTGCCATCAGTGAGACGGGACAGGGAGGATTCAATCAGCCCCAGCATTTT.